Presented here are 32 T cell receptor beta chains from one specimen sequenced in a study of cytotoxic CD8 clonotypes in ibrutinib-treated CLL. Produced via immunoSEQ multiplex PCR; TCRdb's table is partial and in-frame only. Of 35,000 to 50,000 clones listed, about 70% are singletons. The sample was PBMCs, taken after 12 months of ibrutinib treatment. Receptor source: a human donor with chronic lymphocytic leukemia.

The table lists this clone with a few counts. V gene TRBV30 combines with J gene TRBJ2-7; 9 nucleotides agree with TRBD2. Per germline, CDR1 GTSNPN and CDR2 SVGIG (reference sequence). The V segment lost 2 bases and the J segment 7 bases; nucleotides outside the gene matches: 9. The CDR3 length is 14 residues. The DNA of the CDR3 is TGTGCCTGGAGTTACGCGGGAGGGCCGGGGGAGCAGTACTTC. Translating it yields CAWSYAGGPGEQYF.

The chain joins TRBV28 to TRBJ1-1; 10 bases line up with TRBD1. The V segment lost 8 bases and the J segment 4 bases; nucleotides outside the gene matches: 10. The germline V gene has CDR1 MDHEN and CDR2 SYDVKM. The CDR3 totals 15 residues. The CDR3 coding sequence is TGTGCCAGCCTACCGGGACAGGGGTTGTTCACTGAAGCTTTCTTT. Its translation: CASLPGQGLFTEAFF.

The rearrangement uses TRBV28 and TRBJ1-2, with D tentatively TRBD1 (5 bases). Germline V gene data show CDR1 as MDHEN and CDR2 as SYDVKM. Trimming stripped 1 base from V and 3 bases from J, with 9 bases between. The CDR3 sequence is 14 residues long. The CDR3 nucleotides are TGTGCCAGCAGTTTATATGGACAAGACTATGGCTACACCTTC. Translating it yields CASSLYGQDYGYTF.

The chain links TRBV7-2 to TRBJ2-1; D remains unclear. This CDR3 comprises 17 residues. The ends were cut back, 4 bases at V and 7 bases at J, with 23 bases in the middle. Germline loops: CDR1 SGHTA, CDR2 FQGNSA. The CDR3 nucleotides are TGTGCCAGCAGCTCACAACGGCCGCGGAGCGCGAGGAATGAGCAGTTCTTC. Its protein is CASSSQRPRSARNEQFF. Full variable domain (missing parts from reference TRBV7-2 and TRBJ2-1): GAGVSQSPSNKVTEKGKDVELRCDPISGHTALYWYRQSLGQGLEFLIYFQGNSAPDKSGLPSDRFSAERTGGSVSTLTIQRTQQEDSAVYLCASSSQRPRSARNEQFFGPGTRLTVL.

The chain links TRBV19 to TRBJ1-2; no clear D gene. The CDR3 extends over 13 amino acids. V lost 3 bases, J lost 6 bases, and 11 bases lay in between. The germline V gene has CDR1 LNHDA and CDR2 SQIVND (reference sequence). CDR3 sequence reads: CASSIALGNGYTF. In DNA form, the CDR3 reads TGTGCCAGTAGTATTGCCCTCGGGAATGGCTACACCTTC.

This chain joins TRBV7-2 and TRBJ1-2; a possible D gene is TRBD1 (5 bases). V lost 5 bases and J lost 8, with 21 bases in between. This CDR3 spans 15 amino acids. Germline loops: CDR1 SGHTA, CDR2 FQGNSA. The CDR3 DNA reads TGTGCCAGCAGCCCTCTACAGACAGCTCCGATGGGCTACACCTTC. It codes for CASSPLQTAPMGYTF.

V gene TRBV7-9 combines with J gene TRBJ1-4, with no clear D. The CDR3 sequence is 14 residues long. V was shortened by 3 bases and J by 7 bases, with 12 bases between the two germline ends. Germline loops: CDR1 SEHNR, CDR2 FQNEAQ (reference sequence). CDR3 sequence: CASSLGSSSEKLFF. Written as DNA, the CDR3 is TGTGCCAGCAGCTTGGGCAGTTCGAGTGAAAAACTGTTTTTT.

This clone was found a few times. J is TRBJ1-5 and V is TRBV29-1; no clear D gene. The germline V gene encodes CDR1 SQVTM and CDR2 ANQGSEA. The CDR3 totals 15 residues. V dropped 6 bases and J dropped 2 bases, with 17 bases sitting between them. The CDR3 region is CSVADGMLGNQPQHF. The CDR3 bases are TGCAGCGTAGCCGACGGTATGTTGGGCAATCAGCCCCAGCATTTT.

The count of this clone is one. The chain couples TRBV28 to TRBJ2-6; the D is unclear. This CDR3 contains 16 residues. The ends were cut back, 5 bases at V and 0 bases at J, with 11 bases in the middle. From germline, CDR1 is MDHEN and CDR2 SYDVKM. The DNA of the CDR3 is TGTGCCAGCAGTGTCACCTTGAGCTCTGGGGCCAACGTCCTGACTTTC. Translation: CASSVTLSSGANVLTF.

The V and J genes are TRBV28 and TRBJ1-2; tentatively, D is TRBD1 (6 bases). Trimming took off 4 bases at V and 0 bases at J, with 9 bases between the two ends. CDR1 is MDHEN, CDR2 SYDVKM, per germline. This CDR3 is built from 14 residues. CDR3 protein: CASSSTGSNYGYTF. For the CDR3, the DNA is TGTGCCAGCAGTTCGACAGGTTCTAACTATGGCTACACCTTC.

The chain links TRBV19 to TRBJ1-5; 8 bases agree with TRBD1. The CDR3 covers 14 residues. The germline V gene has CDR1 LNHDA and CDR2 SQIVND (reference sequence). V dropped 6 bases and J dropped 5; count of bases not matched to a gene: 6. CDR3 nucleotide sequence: TGTGCCAGTAGGATCGGGACAGGAGATCAGCCCCAGCATTTT. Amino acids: CASRIGTGDQPQHF.

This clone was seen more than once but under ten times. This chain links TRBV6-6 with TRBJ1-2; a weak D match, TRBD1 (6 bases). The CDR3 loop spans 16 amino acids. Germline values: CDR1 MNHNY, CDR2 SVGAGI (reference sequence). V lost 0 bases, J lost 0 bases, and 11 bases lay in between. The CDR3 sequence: CASSYSRGEANYGYTF. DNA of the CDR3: TGTGCCAGCAGTTACTCGAGGGGGGAAGCTAACTATGGCTACACCTTC.

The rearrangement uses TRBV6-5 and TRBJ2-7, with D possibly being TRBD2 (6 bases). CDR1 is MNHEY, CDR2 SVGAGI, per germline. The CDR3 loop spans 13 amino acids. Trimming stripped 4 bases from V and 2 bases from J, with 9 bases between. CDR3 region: CASSSRTTYEQYF. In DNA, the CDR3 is TGTGCCAGCAGTTCTAGGACTACCTACGAGCAGTACTTC.

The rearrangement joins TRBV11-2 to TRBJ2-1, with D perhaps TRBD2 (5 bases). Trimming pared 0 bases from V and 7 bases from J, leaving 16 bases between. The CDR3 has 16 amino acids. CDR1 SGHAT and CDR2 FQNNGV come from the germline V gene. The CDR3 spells CASSLDLSGRLNEQFF. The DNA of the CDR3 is TGTGCCAGCAGCTTAGATCTAAGTGGGAGACTGAATGAGCAGTTCTTC.

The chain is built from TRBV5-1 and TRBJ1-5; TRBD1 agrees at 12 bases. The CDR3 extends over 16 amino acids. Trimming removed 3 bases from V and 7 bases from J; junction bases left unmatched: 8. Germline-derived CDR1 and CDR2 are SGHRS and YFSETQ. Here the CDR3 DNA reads TGCGCCAGCAGCTCCGGGACAGGGGGCGCCTCCCAGCCCCAGCATTTT. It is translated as CASSSGTGGASQPQHF.

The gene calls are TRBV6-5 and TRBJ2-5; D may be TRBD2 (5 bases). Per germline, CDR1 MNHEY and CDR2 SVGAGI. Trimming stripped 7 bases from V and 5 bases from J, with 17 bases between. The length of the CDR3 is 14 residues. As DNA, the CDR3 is TGTGCCAGCATGAGGGCTGGGCGGTGGGAGACCCAGTACTTC. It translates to CASMRAGRWETQYF.

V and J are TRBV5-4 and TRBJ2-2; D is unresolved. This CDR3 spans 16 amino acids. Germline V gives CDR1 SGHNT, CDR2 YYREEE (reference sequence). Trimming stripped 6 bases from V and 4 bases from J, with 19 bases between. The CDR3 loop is CASTEMVISGTGELFF. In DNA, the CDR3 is TGTGCCAGCACCGAAATGGTAATTAGTGGCACCGGGGAGCTGTTTTTT. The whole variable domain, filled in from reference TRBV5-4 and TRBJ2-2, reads ETGVTQSPTHLIKTRGQQVTLRCSSQSGHNTVSWYQQALGQGPQFIFQYYREEENGRGNFPPRFSGLQFPNYSSELNVNALELDDSALYLCASTEMVISGTGELFFGEGSRLTVL.

DNA for the CDR3: TGTGCCGCCGGAGGCACTGAAGCTTTCTTT. Residues: CAAGGTEAFF. The rearrangement links TRBV19 to TRBJ1-1; the D is unclear. The V end was cut by 11 bases, the J end by 4 bases, with 8 bases between. This CDR3 region has 10 residues. Per the germline V gene, CDR1 is LNHDA and CDR2 is SQIVND (reference sequence). Full variable domain (remainder filled in from reference TRBV19 and TRBJ1-1): DGGITQSPKYLFRKEGQNVTLSCEQNLNHDAMYWYRQDPGQGLRLIYYSQIVNDFQKGDIAEGYSVSREKKESFPLTVTSAQKNPTAFYLCAAGGTEAFFGQGTRLTVV.

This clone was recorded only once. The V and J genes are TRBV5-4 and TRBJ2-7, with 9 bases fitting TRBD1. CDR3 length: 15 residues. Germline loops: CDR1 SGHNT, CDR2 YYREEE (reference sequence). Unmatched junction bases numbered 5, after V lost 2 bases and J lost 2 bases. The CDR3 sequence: CASSFRDRAPYEQYF. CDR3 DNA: TGTGCCAGCAGCTTCCGGGACAGGGCCCCCTACGAGCAGTACTTC.

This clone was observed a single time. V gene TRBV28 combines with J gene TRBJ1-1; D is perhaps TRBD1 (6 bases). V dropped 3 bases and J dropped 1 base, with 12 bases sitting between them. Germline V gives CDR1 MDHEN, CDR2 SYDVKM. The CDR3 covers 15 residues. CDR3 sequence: CASSLKGQKNTEAFF. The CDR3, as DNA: TGTGCCAGCAGTTTGAAAGGACAGAAGAACACTGAAGCTTTCTTT.

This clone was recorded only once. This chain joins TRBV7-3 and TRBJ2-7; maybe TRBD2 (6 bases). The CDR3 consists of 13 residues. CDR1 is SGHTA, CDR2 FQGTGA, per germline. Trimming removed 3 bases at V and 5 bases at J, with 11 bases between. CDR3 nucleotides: TGTGCCAGCAGCTTGACTAGAAGCCACGAGCAGTACTTC. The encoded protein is CASSLTRSHEQYF.

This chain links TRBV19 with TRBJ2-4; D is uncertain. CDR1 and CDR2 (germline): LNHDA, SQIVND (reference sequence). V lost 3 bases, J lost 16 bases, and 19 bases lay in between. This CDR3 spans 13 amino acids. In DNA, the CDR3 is TGTGCCAGTAGTATTTCTTTGGGCAGGCATCAATACTTC. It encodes CASSISLGRHQYF.

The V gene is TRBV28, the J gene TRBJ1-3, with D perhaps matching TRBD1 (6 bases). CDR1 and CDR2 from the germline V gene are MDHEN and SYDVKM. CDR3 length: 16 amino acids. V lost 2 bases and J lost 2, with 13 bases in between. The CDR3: CASSLLSAGAGNTIYF. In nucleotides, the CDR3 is TGTGCCAGCAGTTTACTCTCGGCAGGGGCTGGAAACACCATATATTTT.

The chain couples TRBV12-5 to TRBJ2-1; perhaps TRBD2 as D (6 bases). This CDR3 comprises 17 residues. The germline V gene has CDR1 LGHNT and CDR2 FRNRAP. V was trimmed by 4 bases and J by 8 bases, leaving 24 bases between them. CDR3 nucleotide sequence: TGTGCTAGTGGTTCCGACCCCGGGGGACTTACGACCTATGAGCAGTTCTTC. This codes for CASGSDPGGLTTYEQFF.

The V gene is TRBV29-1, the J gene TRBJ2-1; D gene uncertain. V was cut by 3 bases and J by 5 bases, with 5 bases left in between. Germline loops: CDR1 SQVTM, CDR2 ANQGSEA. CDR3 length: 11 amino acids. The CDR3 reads CSVDRNNEQFF. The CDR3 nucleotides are TGCAGCGTTGACCGTAACAATGAGCAGTTCTTC.

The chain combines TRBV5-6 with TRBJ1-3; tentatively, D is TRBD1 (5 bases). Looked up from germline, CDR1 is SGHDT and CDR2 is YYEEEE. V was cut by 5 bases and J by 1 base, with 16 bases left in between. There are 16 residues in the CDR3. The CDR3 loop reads CASSSPEGKSGNTIYF. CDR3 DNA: TGTGCCAGCAGTTCCCCCGAGGGGAAATCTGGAAACACCATATATTTT.

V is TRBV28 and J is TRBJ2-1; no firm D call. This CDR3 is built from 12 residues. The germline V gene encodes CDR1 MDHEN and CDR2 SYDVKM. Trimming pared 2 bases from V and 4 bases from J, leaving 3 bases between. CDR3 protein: CASSLQYNEQFF. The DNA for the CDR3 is TGTGCCAGCAGTTTACAGTACAATGAGCAGTTCTTC. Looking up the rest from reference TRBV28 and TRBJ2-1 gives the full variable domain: DVKVTQSSRYLVKRTGEKVFLECVQDMDHENMFWYRQDPGLGLRLIYFSYDVKMKEKGDIPEGYSVSREKKERFSLILESASTNQTSMYLCASSLQYNEQFFGPGTRLTVL.

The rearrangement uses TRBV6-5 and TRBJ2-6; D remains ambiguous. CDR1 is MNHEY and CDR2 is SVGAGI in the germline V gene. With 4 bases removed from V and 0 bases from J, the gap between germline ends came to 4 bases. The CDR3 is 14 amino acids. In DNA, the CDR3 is TGTGCCAGCAGTTTAGCCTCTGGGGCCAACGTCCTGACTTTC. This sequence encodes CASSLASGANVLTF.

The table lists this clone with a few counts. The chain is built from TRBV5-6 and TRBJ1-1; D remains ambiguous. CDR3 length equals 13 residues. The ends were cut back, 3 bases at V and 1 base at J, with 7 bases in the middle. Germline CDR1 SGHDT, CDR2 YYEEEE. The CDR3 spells CASSSRGNTEAFF. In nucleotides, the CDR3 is TGTGCCAGCAGCTCCCGGGGGAACACTGAAGCTTTCTTT.

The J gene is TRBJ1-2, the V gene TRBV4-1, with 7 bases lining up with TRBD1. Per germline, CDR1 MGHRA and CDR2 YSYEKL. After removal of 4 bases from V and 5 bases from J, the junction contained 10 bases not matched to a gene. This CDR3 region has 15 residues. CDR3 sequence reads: CASSLSQGSTYGYTF. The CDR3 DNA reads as TGCGCCAGCAGCCTTTCACAGGGGTCTACTTATGGCTACACCTTC.

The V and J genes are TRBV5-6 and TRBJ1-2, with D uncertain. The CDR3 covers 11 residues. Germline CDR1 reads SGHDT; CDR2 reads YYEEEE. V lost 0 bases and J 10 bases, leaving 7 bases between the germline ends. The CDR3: CASSLDISYTF. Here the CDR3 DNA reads TGTGCCAGCAGCTTGGACATATCCTACACCTTC.

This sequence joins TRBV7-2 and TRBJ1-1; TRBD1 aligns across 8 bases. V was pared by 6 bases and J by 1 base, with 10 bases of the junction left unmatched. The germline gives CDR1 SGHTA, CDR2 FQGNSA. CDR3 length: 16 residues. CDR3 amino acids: CASRDLWTGKNTEAFF. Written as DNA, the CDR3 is TGTGCCAGCAGGGACCTGTGGACAGGGAAGAACACTGAAGCTTTCTTT.